This TCR beta chain was obtained from a study of CD8 T cells in ankylosing spondylitis. With regard to this clonotype: Its antigen is not identified.

V dropped 3 bases and J dropped 7 bases, with 12 bases sitting between them. Germline-derived CDR1 and CDR2 are SNHLY and FYNNEI. This CDR3 spans 14 amino acids. With molecular barcodes, quantitative 5'-RACE was used to make the TCR beta libraries. TCRdb analysed the 5' RACE reads with MiXCR anew, one entry per CDR3 protein. In the table there are tens of thousands of distinct CDR3 sequences, 7.9% of which are singletons. Study-level results: Prior literature has documented some motif variants in synovial fluid and blood from reactive arthritis. Reportedly, disease-linked clones are significantly enriched in ankylosing spondylitis patients' matched synovial fluid.

The chain uses TRBV2 and TRBJ1-4; D unresolved. What was sequenced was blood. The TCR originated in a male donor with ankylosing spondylitis or in good health (not recorded which). The chain's CDR3 is CASSEQTLGEKLFF. Written as DNA, the CDR3 is TGTGCCAGCAGTGAGCAGACCCTGGGTGAAAAACTGTTTTTT.